The entry that follows covers one T cell receptor (beta chain) sequence. Only in-frame clones appear in the TCRdb table, and some are missing; sequencing was by immunoSEQ multiplex PCR. The sample has about 140,000 clones, less than 80% seen once. The data were taken from a study of blood T cell repertoires in COVID-19. The ends were cut back, 0 bases at V and 4 bases at J, with 12 bases in the middle. Germline CDR1 and CDR2: LGHNA and YSLEER. The CDR3 length is 16 residues. This receptor was taken from a man aged 55 to 70 with acute or convalescent COVID-19. Input material: peripheral blood. V and J are TRBV4-3 and TRBJ1-4; D gene ambiguous. The CDR3 reads CASSQDLAGFNEKLFF. The CDR3 bases are TGCGCCAGCAGCCAAGATCTGGCAGGTTTTAATGAAAAACTGTTTTTT.